Listed below are T cell receptor beta chains from one sample, sequenced in a study of blood T cells in healthy people across ages. TCRdb re-called the 5' RACE reads through MiXCR, storing one row per CDR3 protein. This sample has 1.5 million to 2 million distinct CDR3 sequences, with approximately 28% found just once. The sample was blood. These receptors all come from a woman in her twenties or thirties in good health. Both conserved end residues are part of each CDR3. D genes are given only for firm matches. Expanded clones get a size class; other rows say once, few or many, or leave the size out.

v_call	clone_size	d_call	j_call	cdr3_aa	cdr3_nt
TRBV7-6	.	TRBD2	TRBJ2-1	CASSLAGTSGVTEQFF	TGTGCCAGCAGCTTAGCCGGGACTAGCGGGGTCACTGAGCAGTTCTTC
TRBV7-3	.	.	TRBJ2-6	CASSLMAAGSGANVLTF	TGTGCCAGCAGCTTAATGGCGGCGGGTAGTGGGGCCAACGTCCTGACTTTC
TRBV6-5	.	TRBD1	TRBJ1-2	CASSYSGPFRGLTGVYTF	TGTGCCAGCAGTTACTCCGGCCCATTTAGGGGGCTTACAGGAGTCTACACCTTC
TRBV4-3	.	.	TRBJ1-6	CASSQEIRRGTYNSPLHF	TGCGCCAGCAGCCAAGAGATCAGAAGGGGGACCTATAATTCACCCCTCCACTTT
TRBV7-9	.	TRBD1	TRBJ2-7	CASSFTGGSLYEQYF	TGTGCCAGCAGCTTTACAGGGGGCTCCCTCTACGAGCAGTACTTC
TRBV7-6	few	TRBD1	TRBJ2-1	CASSLMTGYNEQFF	TGTGCCAGCAGCCTTATGACAGGGTACAATGAGCAGTTCTTC
TRBV7-2	few	.	TRBJ2-4	CASSLVTLQYF	TGTGCCAGCAGCTTAGTTACACTGCAGTACTTC
TRBV7-2	.	TRBD1	TRBJ2-7	CASSRPDRVSYEQYF	TGTGCCAGCAGCAGGCCAGACAGGGTCTCCTACGAGCAGTACTTC
TRBV7-9	.	.	TRBJ1-4	CASSADLLTEKLFF	TGTGCCAGCAGCGCAGACCTTCTAACTGAAAAACTGTTTTTT
TRBV2	.	.	TRBJ2-1	CASSVQEGGDEQFF	TGTGCCAGCAGTGTACAGGAGGGCGGCGATGAGCAGTTCTTC
TRBV7-2	.	TRBD2	TRBJ2-4	CASSHGTSGALCNEQYF	TGTGCCAGCAGCCATGGGACTAGCGGTGCTCTATGCAATGAGCAGTACTTC
TRBV7-2	many	TRBD2	TRBJ2-1	CASAAGGRNEQFF	TGTGCCAGCGCAGCGGGAGGTAGAAATGAGCAGTTCTTC
TRBV7-2	.	.	TRBJ2-7	CASSWTGRAMNEQYF	TGTGCCAGCAGCTGGACCGGCAGGGCTATGAACGAGCAGTACTTC
TRBV7-2	few	TRBD2	TRBJ2-1	CASSLGVAGAVDEQFF	TGTGCCAGCAGCTTAGGGGTAGCGGGAGCGGTCGATGAGCAGTTCTTC
TRBV21-1	few	.	TRBJ2-7	CASSIVLRARNEQYF	TGTGCCAGCAGTATTGTCTTAAGGGCTAGAAACGAGCAGTACTTC
TRBV29-1	few	.	TRBJ1-1	CSVAEGSPEAFF	TGCAGCGTTGCGGAGGGTTCCCCTGAAGCTTTCTTT
TRBV20-1	few	.	TRBJ1-1	CSARDLRADLNTEAFF	TGCAGTGCTAGAGATCTCCGGGCAGATCTGAACACTGAAGCTTTCTTT
TRBV5-5	few	TRBD1	TRBJ1-2	CASSLEDRKSRGYTF	TGTGCCAGCAGCTTGGAGGACAGGAAGTCGCGAGGCTACACCTTC
TRBV6-5	.	.	TRBJ2-3	CASSPTVRDTQYF	TGTGCCAGCAGTCCCACGGTACGAGATACGCAGTATTTT
TRBV6-5	.	.	TRBJ2-3	CASTRGGGPSDTQYF	TGTGCCAGCACCCGAGGGGGAGGGCCGTCAGATACGCAGTATTTT
TRBV10-3	few	.	TRBJ1-5	CAIRQGLLQPQHF	TGTGCCATCAGACAGGGATTGCTTCAGCCCCAGCATTTT
TRBV4-1	few	.	TRBJ1-2	CASSQAYPSNYGYTF	TGCGCCAGCAGCCAAGCATATCCCTCTAACTATGGCTACACCTTC
TRBV7-9	.	TRBD1	TRBJ1-2	CASSPSGQYGYTF	TGTGCCAGCAGCCCATCGGGACAGTATGGCTACACCTTC
TRBV12-3/TRBV12-4	few	.	TRBJ2-3	CASSLLEDPSDTQYF	TGTGCCAGCAGTCTCCTGGAAGATCCATCAGATACGCAGTATTTT
TRBV20-1	.	.	TRBJ2-5	CSARFFRAQETQYF	TGCAGTGCTAGGTTTTTTCGCGCCCAAGAGACCCAGTACTTC
TRBV7-2	.	.	TRBJ2-7	CASSLGSSRSGYEQYF	TGTGCCAGCAGCTTAGGATCTAGCAGGAGTGGGTACGAGCAGTACTTC
TRBV12-3/TRBV12-4	.	.	TRBJ1-2	CASSLIQGLEGCTF	TGTGCCAGCAGTTTAATTCAGGGACTAGAGGGCTGCACCTTC
TRBV20-1	.	.	TRBJ1-1	CSAARGLNTEAFF	TGCAGTGCGGCCAGGGGCCTGAACACTGAAGCTTTCTTT
TRBV7-9	once	.	TRBJ1-6	CASSLGPPDHNSPLHF	TGTGCCAGCAGCTTGGGCCCTCCTGATCATAATTCACCCCTCCACTTT
TRBV27	few	TRBD1	TRBJ1-5	CASRGTGGLNQPQHF	TGTGCCAGCAGGGGGACAGGGGGACTCAATCAGCCCCAGCATTTT
TRBV27	.	TRBD1	TRBJ2-7	CASSLRGGTGTYEQYF	TGTGCCAGCAGTTTACGTGGCGGGACAGGAACCTACGAGCAGTACTTC
TRBV5-6	.	.	TRBJ2-7	CASSTGTTEQYF	TGTGCCAGCAGCACAGGGACGACCGAGCAGTACTTC
TRBV30	.	TRBD2	TRBJ2-5	CASGLAGEGETQYF	TGTGCCTCGGGACTAGCGGGAGAGGGGGAGACCCAGTACTTC
TRBV7-2	few	.	TRBJ1-6	CASSLVQGSPLHF	TGTGCCAGCAGCTTAGTCCAGGGATCACCCCTCCACTTT
TRBV10-3	few	TRBD2	TRBJ2-7	CAISPLAGDEQYF	TGTGCCATCAGTCCACTAGCGGGGGACGAGCAGTACTTC
TRBV5-1	few	.	TRBJ2-7	CASSLESRPLYGQYF	TGCGCCAGCAGCTTGGAATCTCGACCACTCTACGGGCAGTACTTC
TRBV19	few	.	TRBJ1-5	CASSMYRDGPFQPQHF	TGTGCCAGTAGTATGTACCGGGACGGTCCTTTTCAGCCCCAGCATTTT
TRBV5-5	.	.	TRBJ2-2	CASSLDGAYGELFF	TGTGCCAGCAGCTTGGATGGGGCCTACGGGGAGCTGTTTTTT
TRBV10-1	few	TRBD1	TRBJ2-1	CASQRQGSHEQFF	TGCGCCAGTCAACGACAGGGTTCACATGAGCAGTTCTTC
TRBV5-1	.	.	TRBJ1-1	CASSSGGSTLNTEAFF	TGCGCCAGCAGCTCGGGGGGTAGCACACTGAACACTGAAGCTTTCTTT
TRBV6-5	.	TRBD2	TRBJ2-3	CASSYVPPGLADPSTATQYF	TGTGCCAGCAGTTACGTTCCCCCGGGACTAGCGGACCCGAGCACAGCTACGCAGTATTTT
TRBV2	.	.	TRBJ2-5	CASGLGQETQYF	TGTGCTTCCGGGCTAGGGCAAGAGACCCAGTACTTC
TRBV30	.	.	TRBJ1-1	CAWRRDSRGTEAFF	TGTGCCTGGCGACGGGATTCAAGGGGCACTGAAGCTTTCTTT
TRBV3-1	few	TRBD2	TRBJ2-1	CASSRAGGPSEQFF	TGTGCCAGCAGTCGAGCGGGAGGGCCGTCCGAGCAGTTCTTC
TRBV6-6	.	.	TRBJ2-5	CASSPNQDLGTQYF	TGTGCCAGCAGTCCTAACCAGGATTTAGGGACCCAGTACTTC
TRBV11-2	few	TRBD2	TRBJ2-3	CASSQEPGGQGISRADTQYF	TGTGCCAGCAGCCAGGAACCGGGGGGGCAGGGAATTTCGCGGGCAGATACGCAGTATTTT
TRBV5-5	few	TRBD1	TRBJ2-7	CASSVAGTGAEQYF	TGTGCCAGCAGCGTGGCCGGGACAGGGGCCGAGCAGTACTTC
TRBV7-6	few	.	TRBJ2-2	CASSLVGQTGELFF	TGTGCCAGCAGCTTAGTGGGCCAGACCGGGGAGCTGTTTTTT